This T cell receptor beta chain was captured in a study of T cell responses to AZD1222 COVID-19 vaccine. A word on this clone: The target antigen is unknown.

The CDR3 has 15 residues. The germline V gene encodes CDR1 MNHEY and CDR2 SVGAGI. Trimming left V 5 bases short and J 0 bases short, with 10 bases between. Profiling relied on immunoSEQ multiplex PCR, and the TCRdb table lists in-frame clones only, not all of them. Of 150,000 to 200,000 clones in the sample, 85% to 95% were seen once. Study outcomes and limitations: Along spike, vaccine-associated CD4 TCRs were found throughout, with dominance at 160-218 and 743-854. Spike-specific TCR breadth and depth rose after two AZD1222 doses.

The sequence was collected from an adult who received the AZD1222 COVID-19 vaccine. The chain couples TRBV6-5 to TRBJ1-4, with D tentatively TRBD1 (5 bases). Sequences were derived from peripheral blood, sampled 28 days after the second AZD1222 dose. CDR3 coding DNA: TGTGCCAGCAGTACGCGACAGACAACTAATGAAAAACTGTTTTTT. This translates into CASSTRQTTNEKLFF.